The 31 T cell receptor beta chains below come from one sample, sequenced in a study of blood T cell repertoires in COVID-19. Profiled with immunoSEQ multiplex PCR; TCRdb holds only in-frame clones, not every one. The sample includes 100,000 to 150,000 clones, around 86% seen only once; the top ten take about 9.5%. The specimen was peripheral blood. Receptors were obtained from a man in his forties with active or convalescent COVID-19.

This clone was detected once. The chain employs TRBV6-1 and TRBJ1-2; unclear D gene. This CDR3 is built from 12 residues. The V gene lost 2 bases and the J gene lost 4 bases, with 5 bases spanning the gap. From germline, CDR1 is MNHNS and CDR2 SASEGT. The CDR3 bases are TGTGCCAGCAGTGAACAGTCCTATGGCTACACCTTC. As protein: CASSEQSYGYTF.

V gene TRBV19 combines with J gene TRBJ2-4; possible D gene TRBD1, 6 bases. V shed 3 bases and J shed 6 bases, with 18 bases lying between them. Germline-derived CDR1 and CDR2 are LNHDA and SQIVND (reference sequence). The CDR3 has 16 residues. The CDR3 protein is CASSMIGPGQTNIQYF. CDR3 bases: TGTGCCAGTAGTATGATTGGCCCCGGACAGACAAACATTCAGTACTTC.

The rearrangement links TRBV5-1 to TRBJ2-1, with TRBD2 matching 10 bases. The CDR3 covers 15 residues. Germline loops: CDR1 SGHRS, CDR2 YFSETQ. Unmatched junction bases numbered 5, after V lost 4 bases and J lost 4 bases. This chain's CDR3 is CASSRASGGYNEQFF. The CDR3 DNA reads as TGCGCCAGCAGCAGAGCTAGCGGGGGTTACAATGAGCAGTTCTTC.

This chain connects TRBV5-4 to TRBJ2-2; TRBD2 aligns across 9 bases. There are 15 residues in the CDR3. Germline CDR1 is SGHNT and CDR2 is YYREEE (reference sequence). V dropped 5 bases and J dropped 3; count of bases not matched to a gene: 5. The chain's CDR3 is CASSRGGADTGELFF. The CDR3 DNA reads TGTGCCAGCAGTCGCGGGGGGGCCGACACCGGGGAGCTGTTTTTT. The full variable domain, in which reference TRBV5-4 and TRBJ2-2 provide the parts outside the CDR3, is ETGVTQSPTHLIKTRGQQVTLRCSSQSGHNTVSWYQQALGQGPQFIFQYYREEENGRGNFPPRFSGLQFPNYSSELNVNALELDDSALYLCASSRGGADTGELFFGEGSRLTVL.

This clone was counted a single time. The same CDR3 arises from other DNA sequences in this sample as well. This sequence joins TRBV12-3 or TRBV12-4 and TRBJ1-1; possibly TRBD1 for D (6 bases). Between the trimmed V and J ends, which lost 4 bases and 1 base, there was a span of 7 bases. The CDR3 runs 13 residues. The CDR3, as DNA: TGTGCCAGCAGTTGGGGACAGAACACTGAAGCTTTCTTT. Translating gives CASSWGQNTEAFF.

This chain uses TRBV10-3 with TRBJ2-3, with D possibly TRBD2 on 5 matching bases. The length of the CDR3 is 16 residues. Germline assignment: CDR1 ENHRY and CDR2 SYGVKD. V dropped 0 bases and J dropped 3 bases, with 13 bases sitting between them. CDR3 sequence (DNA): TGTGCCATCAGTGAGTCGCTAGCCTCTAGGACAGATACGCAGTATTTT. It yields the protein CAISESLASRTDTQYF.

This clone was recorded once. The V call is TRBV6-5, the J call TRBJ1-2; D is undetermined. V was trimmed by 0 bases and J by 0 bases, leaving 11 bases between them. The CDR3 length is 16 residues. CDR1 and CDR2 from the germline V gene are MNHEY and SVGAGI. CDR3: CASSYSKMLANYGYTF. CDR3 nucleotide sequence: TGTGCCAGCAGTTACTCGAAGATGTTAGCTAACTATGGCTACACCTTC.

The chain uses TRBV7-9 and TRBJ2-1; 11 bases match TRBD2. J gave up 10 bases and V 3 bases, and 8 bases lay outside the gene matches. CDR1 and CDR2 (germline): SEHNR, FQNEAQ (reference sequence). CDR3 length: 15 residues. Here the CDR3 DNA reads TGTGCCAGCAGCTTGGGTAGCGGGGGGGCCAGGGAGCAGTTCTTC. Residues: CASSLGSGGAREQFF.

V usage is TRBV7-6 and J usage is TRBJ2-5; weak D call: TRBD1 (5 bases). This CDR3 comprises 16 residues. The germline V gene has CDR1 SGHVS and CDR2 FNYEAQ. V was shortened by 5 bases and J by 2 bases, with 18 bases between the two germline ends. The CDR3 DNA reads TGTGCCAGCAGCCCCGGCCGAAATAAGGGGCAAGAGACCCAGTACTTC. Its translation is CASSPGRNKGQETQYF.

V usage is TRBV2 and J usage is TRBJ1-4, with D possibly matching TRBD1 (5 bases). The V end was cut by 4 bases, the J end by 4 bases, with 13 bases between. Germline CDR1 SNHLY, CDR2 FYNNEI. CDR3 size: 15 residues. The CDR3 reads CASSGQGLLNEKLFF. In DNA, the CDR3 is TGTGCCAGCAGTGGTCAGGGACTGCTTAATGAAAAACTGTTTTTT.

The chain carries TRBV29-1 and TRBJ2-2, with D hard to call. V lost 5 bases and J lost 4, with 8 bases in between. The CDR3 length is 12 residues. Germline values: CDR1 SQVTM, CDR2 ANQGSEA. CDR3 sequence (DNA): TGCAGCGTTCTAACGGGCACCGGGGAGCTGTTTTTT. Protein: CSVLTGTGELFF.

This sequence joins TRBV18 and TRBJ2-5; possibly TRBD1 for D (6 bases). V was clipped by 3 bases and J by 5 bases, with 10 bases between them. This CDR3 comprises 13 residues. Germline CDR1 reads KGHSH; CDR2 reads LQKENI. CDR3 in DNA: TGTGCCAGCTCACCTCTTACAGGGGAGACCCAGTACTTC. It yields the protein CASSPLTGETQYF.

The CDR3 nucleotides are TGTGCCAGCAACCCCTGGGGCGGTAACTATGGCTACACCTTC. Amino acid sequence: CASNPWGGNYGYTF. J is TRBJ1-2 and V is TRBV25-1; possibly TRBD1 for D (5 bases). Trimming removed 7 bases from V and 1 base from J, with 13 bases in between. This CDR3 is 14 amino acids long. CDR1 and CDR2 from the germline V gene are MGHDK and SYGVNS.

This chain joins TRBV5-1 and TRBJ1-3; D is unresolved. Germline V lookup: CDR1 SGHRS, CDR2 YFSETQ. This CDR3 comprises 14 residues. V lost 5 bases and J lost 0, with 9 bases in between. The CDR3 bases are TGCGCCAGCAGAAGTGGCAGCTCTGGAAACACCATATATTTT. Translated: CASRSGSSGNTIYF.

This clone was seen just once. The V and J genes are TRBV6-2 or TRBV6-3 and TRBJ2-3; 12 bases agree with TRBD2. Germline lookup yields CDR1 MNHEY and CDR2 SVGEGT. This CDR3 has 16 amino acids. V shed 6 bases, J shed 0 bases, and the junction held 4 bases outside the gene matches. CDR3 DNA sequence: TGTGCCAGCAGCCTAGGACTAGCGGGGAGCACAGATACGCAGTATTTT. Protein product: CASSLGLAGSTDTQYF.

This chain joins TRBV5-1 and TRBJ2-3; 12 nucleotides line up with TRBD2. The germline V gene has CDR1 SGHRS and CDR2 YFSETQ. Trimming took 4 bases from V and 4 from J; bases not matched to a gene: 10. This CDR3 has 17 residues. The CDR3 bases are TGCGCCAGCAGCGAACGGACTAGCGGGGTAGGGGCAGATACGCAGTATTTT. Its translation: CASSERTSGVGADTQYF. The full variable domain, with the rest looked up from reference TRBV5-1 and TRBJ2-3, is KAGVTQTPRYLIKTRGQQVTLSCSPISGHRSVSWYQQTPGQGLQFLFEYFSETQRNKGNFPGRFSGRQFSNSRSEMNVSTLELGDSALYLCASSERTSGVGADTQYFGPGTRLTVL.

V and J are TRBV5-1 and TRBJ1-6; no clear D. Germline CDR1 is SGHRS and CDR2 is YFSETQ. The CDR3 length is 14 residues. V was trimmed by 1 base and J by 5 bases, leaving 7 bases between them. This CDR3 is CASSLSENNSPLHF. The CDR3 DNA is TGCGCCAGCAGCTTGAGCGAAAATAATTCACCCCTCCACTTT.

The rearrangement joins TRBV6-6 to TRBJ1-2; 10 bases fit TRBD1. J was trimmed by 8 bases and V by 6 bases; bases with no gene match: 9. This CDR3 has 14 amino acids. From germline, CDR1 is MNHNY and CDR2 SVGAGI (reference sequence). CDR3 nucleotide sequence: TGTGCCAGCAGCTCGACCGGGACAGGGGACGGCTACACCTTC. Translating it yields CASSSTGTGDGYTF.

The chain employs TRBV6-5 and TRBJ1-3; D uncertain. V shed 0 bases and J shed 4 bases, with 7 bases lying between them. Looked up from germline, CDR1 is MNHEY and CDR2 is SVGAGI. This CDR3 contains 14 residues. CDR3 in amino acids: CASSYSRQGNTIYF. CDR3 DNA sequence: TGTGCCAGCAGTTACTCTCGCCAGGGAAACACCATATATTTT.

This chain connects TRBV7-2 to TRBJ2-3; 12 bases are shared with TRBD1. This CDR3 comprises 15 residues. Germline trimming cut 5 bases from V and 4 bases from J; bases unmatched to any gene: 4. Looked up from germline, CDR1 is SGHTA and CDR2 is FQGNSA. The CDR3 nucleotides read TGTGCCAGCAGCGGCAGGGACAGGGGGCCAGATACGCAGTATTTT. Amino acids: CASSGRDRGPDTQYF.

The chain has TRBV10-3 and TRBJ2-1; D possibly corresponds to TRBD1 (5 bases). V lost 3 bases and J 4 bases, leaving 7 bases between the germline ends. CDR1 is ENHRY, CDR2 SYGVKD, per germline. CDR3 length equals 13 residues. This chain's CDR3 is CAISEPGYNEQFF. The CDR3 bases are TGTGCCATCAGTGAACCAGGGTACAATGAGCAGTTCTTC.

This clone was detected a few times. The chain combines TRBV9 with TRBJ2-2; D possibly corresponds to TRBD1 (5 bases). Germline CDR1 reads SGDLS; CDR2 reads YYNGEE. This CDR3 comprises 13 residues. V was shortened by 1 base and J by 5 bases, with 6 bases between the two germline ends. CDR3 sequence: CASSVTGTGELFF. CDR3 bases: TGTGCCAGCAGCGTAACAGGAACCGGGGAGCTGTTTTTT.

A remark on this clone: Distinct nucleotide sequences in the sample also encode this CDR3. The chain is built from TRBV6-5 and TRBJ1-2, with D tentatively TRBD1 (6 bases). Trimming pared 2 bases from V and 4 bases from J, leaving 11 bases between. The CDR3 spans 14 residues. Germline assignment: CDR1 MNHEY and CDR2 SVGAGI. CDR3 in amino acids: CASSYVQGSYGYTF. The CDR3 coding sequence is TGTGCCAGCAGTTACGTCCAGGGGTCCTATGGCTACACCTTC.

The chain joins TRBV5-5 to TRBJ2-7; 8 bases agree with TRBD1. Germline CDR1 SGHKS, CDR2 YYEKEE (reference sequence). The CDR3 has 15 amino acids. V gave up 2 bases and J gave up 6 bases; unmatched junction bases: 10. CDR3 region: CASSLIQGDAREQYF. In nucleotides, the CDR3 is TGTGCCAGCAGCTTAATACAGGGGGATGCACGCGAGCAGTACTTC.

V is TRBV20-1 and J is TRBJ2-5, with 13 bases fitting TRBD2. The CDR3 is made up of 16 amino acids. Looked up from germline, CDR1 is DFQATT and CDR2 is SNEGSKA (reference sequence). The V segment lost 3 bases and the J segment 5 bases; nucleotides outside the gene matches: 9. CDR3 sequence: CSASPLAGGPKETQYF. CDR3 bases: TGCAGTGCTAGTCCACTAGCGGGGGGGCCGAAGGAGACCCAGTACTTC.

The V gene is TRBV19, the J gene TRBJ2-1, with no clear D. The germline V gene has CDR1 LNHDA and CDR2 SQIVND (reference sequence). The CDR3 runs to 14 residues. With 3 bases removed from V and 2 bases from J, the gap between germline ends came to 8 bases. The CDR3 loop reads CASSITAPYNEQFF. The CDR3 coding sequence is TGTGCCAGTAGTATCACAGCCCCCTACAATGAGCAGTTCTTC.

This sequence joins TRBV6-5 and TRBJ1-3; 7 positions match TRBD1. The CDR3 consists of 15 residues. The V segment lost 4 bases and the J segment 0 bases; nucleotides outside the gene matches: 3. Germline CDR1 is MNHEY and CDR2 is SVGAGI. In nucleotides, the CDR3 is TGTGCCAGCAGTTCACAGGGGTTCTCTGGAAACACCATATATTTT. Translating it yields CASSSQGFSGNTIYF.

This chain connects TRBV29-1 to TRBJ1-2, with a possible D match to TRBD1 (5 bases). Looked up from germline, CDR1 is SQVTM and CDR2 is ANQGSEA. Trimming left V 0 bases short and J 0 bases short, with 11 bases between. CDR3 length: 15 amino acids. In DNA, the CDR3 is TGCAGCGTTGAAGACGACAGATTAACTAACTATGGCTACACCTTC. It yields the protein CSVEDDRLTNYGYTF.

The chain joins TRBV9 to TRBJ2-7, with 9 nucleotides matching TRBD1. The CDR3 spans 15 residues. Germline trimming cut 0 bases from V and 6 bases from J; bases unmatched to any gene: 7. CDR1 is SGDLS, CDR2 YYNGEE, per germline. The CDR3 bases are TGTGCCAGCAGCGTAGGAGGGACAGGGCTCACCGAGCAGTACTTC. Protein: CASSVGGTGLTEQYF.

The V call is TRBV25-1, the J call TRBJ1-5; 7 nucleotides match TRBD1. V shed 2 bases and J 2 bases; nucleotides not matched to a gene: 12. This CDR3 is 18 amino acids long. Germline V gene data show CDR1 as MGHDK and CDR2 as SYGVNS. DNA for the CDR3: TGTGCCAGCAGTGAAGGCGGGCCTGACAGGGTTCGCAATCAGCCCCAGCATTTT. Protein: CASSEGGPDRVRNQPQHF.

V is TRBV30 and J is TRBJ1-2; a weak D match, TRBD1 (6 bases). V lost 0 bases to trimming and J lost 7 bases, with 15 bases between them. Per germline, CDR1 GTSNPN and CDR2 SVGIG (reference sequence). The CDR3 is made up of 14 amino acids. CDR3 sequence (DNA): TGTGCCTGGAGTGTACAAAACAGGGTTACTGGCTACACCTTC. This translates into CAWSVQNRVTGYTF.